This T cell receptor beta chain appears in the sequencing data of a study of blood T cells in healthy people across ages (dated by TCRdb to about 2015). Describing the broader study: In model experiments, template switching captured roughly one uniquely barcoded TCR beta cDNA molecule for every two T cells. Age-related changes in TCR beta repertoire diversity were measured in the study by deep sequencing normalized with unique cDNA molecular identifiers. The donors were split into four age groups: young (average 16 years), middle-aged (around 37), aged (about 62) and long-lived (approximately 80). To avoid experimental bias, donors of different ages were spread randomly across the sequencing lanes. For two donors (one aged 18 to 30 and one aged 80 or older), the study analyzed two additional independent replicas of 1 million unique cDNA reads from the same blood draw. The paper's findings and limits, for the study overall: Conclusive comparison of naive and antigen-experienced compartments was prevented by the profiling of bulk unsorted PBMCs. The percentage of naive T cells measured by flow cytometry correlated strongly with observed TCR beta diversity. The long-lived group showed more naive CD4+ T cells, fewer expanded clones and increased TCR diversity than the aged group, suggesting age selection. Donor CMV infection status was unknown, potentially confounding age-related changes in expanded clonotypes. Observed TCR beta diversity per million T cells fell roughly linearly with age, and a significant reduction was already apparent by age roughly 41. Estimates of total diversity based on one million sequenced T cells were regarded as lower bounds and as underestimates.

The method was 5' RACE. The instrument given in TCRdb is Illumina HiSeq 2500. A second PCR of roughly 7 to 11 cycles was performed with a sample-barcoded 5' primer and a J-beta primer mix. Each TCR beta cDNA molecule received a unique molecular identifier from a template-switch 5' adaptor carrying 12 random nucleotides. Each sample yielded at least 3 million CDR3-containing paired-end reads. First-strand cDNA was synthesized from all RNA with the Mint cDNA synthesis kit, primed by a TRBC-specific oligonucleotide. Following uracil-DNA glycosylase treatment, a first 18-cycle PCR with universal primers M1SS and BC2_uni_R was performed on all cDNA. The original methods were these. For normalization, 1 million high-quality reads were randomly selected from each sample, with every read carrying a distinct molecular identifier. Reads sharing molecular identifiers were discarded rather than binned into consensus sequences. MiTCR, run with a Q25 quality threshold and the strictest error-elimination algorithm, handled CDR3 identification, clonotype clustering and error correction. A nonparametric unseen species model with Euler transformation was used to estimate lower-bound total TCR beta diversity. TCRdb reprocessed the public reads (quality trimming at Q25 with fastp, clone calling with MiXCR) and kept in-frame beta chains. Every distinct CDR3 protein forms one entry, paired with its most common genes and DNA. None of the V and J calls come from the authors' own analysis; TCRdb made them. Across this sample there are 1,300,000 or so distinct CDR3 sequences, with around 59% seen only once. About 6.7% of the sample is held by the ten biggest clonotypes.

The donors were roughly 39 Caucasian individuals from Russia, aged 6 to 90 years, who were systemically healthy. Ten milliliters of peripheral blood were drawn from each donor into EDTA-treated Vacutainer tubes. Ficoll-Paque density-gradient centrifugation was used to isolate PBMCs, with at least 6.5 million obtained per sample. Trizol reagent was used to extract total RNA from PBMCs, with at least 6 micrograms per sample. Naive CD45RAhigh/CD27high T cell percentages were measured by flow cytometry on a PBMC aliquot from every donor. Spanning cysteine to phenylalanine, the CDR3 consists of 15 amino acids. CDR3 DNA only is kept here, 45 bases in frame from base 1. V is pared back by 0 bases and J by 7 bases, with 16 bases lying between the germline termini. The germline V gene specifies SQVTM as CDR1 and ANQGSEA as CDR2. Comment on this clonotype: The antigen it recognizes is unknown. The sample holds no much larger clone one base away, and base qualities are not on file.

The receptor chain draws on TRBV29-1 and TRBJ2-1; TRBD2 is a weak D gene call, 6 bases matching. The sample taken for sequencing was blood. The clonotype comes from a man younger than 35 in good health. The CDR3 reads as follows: CSVEDWRDPSNEQFF. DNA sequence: TGCAGCGTTGAAGATTGGCGGGACCCAAGTAATGAGCAGTTCTTC.